This T cell receptor (beta chain) was sequenced for a study of cytomegalovirus exposure and HLA in healthy donors. Whole-study results and caveats: Investigators reported 150 to 200 TCR beta chains as tied to cytomegalovirus.

Only in-frame clones appear in the TCRdb table, and some are missing; sequencing was by immunoSEQ multiplex PCR. The sample records about 64,000 clones, approximately 90% being singletons. Regarding this clone: Antigen specificity is unknown.

The donors were members of the validation cohort, which comprised roughly 120 subjects and was separate from the first cohort of 670 or so subjects. Germline V CDR1 and CDR2: MGHDK, SYGVNS. The V segment lost 5 bases and the J segment 7 bases; nucleotides outside the gene matches: 11. The CDR3 totals 16 residues. The gene calls are TRBV25-1 and TRBJ1-5, with 10 bases lining up with TRBD1. This clonotype originated in a woman younger than 35 in good health and CMV-seronegative. Sequences were obtained from PBMCs. The CDR3 DNA follows: TGTGCCAGCAGTAACTCGGGACAGGGGTCTGGACAGCCCCAGCATTTT. This gives the protein CASSNSGQGSGQPQHF.